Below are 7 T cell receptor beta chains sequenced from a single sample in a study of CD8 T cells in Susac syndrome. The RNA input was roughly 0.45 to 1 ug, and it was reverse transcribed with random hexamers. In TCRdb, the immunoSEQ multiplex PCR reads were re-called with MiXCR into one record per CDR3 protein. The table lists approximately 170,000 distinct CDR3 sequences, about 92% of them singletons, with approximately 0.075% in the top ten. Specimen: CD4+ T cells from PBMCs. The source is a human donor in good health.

CDR3 residues: CASSQRYSTEAFF. CDR3 nucleotides: TGCGCCAGCAGTCAACGCTACTCAACTGAAGCTTTCTTT. The V and J genes are TRBV23-1 and TRBJ1-1; the D is unclear. TRBV23-1 is an ORF, with its function uncertain. V lost 2 bases and J lost 5, with 9 bases in between. This CDR3 is 13 amino acids long.

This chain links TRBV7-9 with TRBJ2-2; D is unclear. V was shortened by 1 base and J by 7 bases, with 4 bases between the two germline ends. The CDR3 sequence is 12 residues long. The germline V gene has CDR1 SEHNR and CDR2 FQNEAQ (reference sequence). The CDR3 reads CASSLEGGELFF. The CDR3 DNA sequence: TGTGCCAGCAGCTTAGAGGGCGGGGAGCTGTTTTTT.

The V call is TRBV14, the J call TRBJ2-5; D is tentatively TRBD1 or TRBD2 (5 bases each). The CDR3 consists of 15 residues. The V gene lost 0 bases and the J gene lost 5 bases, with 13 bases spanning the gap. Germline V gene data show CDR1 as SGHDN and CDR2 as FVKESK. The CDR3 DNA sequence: TGTGCCAGCAGCCAAGAAGAGGGGAGAATGGAGACCCAGTACTTC. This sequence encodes CASSQEEGRMETQYF.

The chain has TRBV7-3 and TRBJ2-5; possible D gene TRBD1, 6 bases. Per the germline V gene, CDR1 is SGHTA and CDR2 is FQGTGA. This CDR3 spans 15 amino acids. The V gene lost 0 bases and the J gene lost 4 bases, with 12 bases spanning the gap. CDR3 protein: CASSLTGGRGETQYF. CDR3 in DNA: TGTGCCAGCAGCTTAACAGGGGGTAGAGGAGAGACCCAGTACTTC.

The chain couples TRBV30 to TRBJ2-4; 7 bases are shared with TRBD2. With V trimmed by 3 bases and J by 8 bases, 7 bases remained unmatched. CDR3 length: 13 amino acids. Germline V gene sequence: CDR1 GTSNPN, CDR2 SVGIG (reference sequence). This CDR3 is CAWRVLGGDIQYF. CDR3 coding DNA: TGTGCCTGGAGAGTCTTGGGGGGGGACATTCAGTACTTC. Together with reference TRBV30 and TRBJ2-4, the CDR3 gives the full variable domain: SQTIHQWPATLVQPVGSPLSLECTVEGTSNPNLYWYRQAAGRGLQLLFYSVGIGQISSEVPQNLSASRPQDRQFILSSKKLLLSDSGFYLCAWRVLGGDIQYFGAGTRLSVL.

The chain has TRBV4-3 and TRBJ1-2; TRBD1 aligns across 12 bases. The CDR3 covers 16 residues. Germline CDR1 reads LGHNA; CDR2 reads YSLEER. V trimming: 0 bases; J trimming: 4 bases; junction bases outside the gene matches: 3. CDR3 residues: CASSQDGTGGFYGYTF. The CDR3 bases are TGCGCCAGCAGCCAAGATGGGACAGGGGGCTTCTATGGCTACACCTTC.

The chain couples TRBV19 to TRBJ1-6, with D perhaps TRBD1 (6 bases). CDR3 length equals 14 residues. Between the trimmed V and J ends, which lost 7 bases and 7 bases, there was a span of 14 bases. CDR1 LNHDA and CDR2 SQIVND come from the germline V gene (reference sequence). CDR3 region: CASIGGTPNSPLHF. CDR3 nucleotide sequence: TGTGCCAGTATAGGAGGGACACCCAATTCACCCCTCCACTTT.